The rows below give T cell receptor beta chains drawn from one sample of a study of cytomegalovirus exposure and HLA in healthy donors. Data came from immunoSEQ multiplex PCR; TCRdb stores just in-frame clones and leaves some out. The top ten clones hold under 9% of a sample with around 170,000 clones, around 78% of them seen once. Sequencing was carried out using PBMCs. Every receptor here comes from a woman aged 40-49 years in good health and CMV-seropositive. Each CDR3 is given with its conserved first and last residue. A D gene is named only where the DNA matches it firmly. Clone size is not always given. Where it is, it says once, few, many or a class for expanded clones.

>13|-|TRBV25-1|TRBJ2-7|TRBD1
TGTGCCAGCAGTGGGGACAGGGCCTACGAGCAGTACTTC
CASSGDRAYEQYF
>16|-|TRBV11-2|TRBJ2-1|-
TGTGCCAGCAGCGCCGTGAGGGGGATCAACTACAATGAGCAGTTCTTC
CASSAVRGINYNEQFF
>15|-|TRBV5-4|TRBJ2-5|-
TGTGCCAGCAGCCCCGGGGTAGCGGCTCAAGAGACCCAGTACTTC
CASSPGVAAQETQYF
>20|-|TRBV6-1|TRBJ2-5|TRBD1
TGTGCCAGCAGTGATTTTGTCGACAGGGGGCTCGTTTATTCCAAAGAGACCCAGTACTTC
CASSDFVDRGLVYSKETQYF
>16|-|TRBV13|TRBJ2-1|TRBD1
TGTGCCAGCAGCATTTACAGGGGTCAGGAGGAGGATGAGCAGTTCTTC
CASSIYRGQEEDEQFF
>14|-|TRBV7-9|TRBJ2-3|-
TGTGCCAGCAGCGGTTACGGGAACACAGATACGCAGTATTTT
CASSGYGNTDTQYF
>14|-|TRBV19|TRBJ2-7|-
TGTGCCAGTAGAACAGACGATCAATCCTACGAGCAGTACTTC
CASRTDDQSYEQYF
>15|-|TRBV15|TRBJ2-7|-
TGTGCCACCAGCAGAGATAGGAGGATAGTGGACGAGCAGTACTTC
CATSRDRRIVDEQYF
>16|-|TRBV19|TRBJ2-2|TRBD1
TGTGCCAGTAGTATATTCGGACAGGGGGGAACCGGGGAGCTGTTTTTT
CASSIFGQGGTGELFF
>12|once|TRBV2|TRBJ1-6|-
TGTGCCAGCGAGGCATCGGAATCACCCCTCCACTTT
CASEASESPLHF
>15|-|TRBV15|TRBJ1-4|TRBD1
TGTGCCACCAGCAGGCAGACAGGGGATGGTGAAAAACTGTTTTTT
CATSRQTGDGEKLFF
>15|-|TRBV27|TRBJ2-1|TRBD1
TGTGCCAGCAGTTTGGCGGGACAGGCGAGCAATGAGCAGTTCTTC
CASSLAGQASNEQFF
>13|-|TRBV6-1|TRBJ1-4|-
TGTGCCACATGCAGGCCGCCTAATGAAAAACTGTTTTTT
CATCRPPNEKLFF
>14|-|TRBV6-6|TRBJ2-2|TRBD2
TGTGCCGGCGACGGGAGGACTAGAACCGGGGAGCTGTTTTTT
CAGDGRTRTGELFF
>14|-|TRBV29-1|TRBJ1-1|-
TGCAGCGGCCGACACAGTGACCTGGGCACTGAAGCTTTCTTT
CSGRHSDLGTEAFF
>12|-|TRBV5-1|TRBJ2-1|-
TGCGCCAGCAGCCCCCCGGGGGAAGAGCAGTTCTTC
CASSPPGEEQFF
>11|few|TRBV2|TRBJ2-5|-
TGTGCCAGCAAACTACAAGAGACCCAGTACTTC
CASKLQETQYF
>15|-|TRBV7-2|TRBJ2-7|TRBD1
TGTGCCAGCAGCTTAGTTGGTCAGGGGGAGTTCGAGCAGTACTTC
CASSLVGQGEFEQYF
>14|-|TRBV10-3|TRBJ1-6|-
TGTGCCATCAGTGAGGGGGGCGCAAGTTCACCCCTCCACTTT
CAISEGGASSPLHF
>14|-|TRBV14|TRBJ2-7|TRBD2
TGTGCCAGCAGCCATGGGAGGGGTTTACACGAGCAGTACTTC
CASSHGRGLHEQYF
>14|-|TRBV5-5|TRBJ1-2|-
TGTGCCAGCAGCCCCCAGAACCGCGGGATTAAATACACCTTC
CASSPQNRGIKYTF
>15|-|TRBV4-2|TRBJ1-2|-
TGTGCCAGCAGCCAAGAGTTCCAGGGAGGGTATGGCTACACCTTC
CASSQEFQGGYGYTF
>16|few|TRBV4-2|TRBJ2-7|TRBD2
TGTGCCAGCAGCCAAGAACAGGGCGGGGGGGCCTCCGAGCAGTACTTC
CASSQEQGGGASEQYF
>16|-|TRBV28|TRBJ2-5|-
TGTGCCAGCAGTTTAGCCGGTGGACAGTCCCGCGAGACCCAGTACTTC
CASSLAGGQSRETQYF
>12|few|TRBV5-1|TRBJ2-7|-
TGCGCCAGCAGCTTGGCCCCCCCAGAGCAGTACTTC
CASSLAPPEQYF
>14|-|TRBV7-2|TRBJ2-7|TRBD1
TGTGCCAGCAGCTCGTCAACAGGGGGCCACGAGCAGTACTTC
CASSSSTGGHEQYF
>13|-|TRBV7-9|TRBJ1-4|-
TGTGCCATCGAGACAGCGACATCTGAAAAACTGTTTTTT
CAIETATSEKLFF
>13|-|TRBV23-1|TRBJ2-1|-
TGCGCCTCACGGTTTTACAGGGTGAATGAGCAGTTCTTC
CASRFYRVNEQFF
>13|-|TRBV6-1|TRBJ1-6|-
TGTGCCAGCAGTGCATCAGGGTTTTCACCCCTCCACTTT
CASSASGFSPLHF
>15|-|TRBV5-1|TRBJ2-2|TRBD2
TGCGCCAGCAGGACTAGCGGGGACCCATACGGGGAGCTGTTTTTT
CASRTSGDPYGELFF
>14|-|TRBV19|TRBJ1-5|TRBD1
TGTGCCAGTAGTATTACAGGGGTCGATCAGCCCCAGCATTTT
CASSITGVDQPQHF
>15|-|TRBV19|TRBJ1-2|-
TGTGCCAGTAGTATCCCCTCCGACAGGTTCTATGGCTACACCTTC
CASSIPSDRFYGYTF
>14|-|TRBV19|TRBJ2-5|TRBD2
TGTGCCAGTAGTGTTAGCGGGGGCCAAGAGACCCAGTACTTC
CASSVSGGQETQYF